The rows below give T cell receptor beta chains drawn from one sample of a study of identical twins. TCRdb re-called the 5' RACE reads through MiXCR, storing one row per CDR3 protein. The sample has around 690,000 distinct CDR3 sequences, approximately 21% seen once. This sample was also put to use in a study of T cells expressing NK-cell markers.

The sample comprised PBMCs. The receptors originated from a woman between 18 and 29 years old in good health. CDR3s include the opening cysteine and the closing phenylalanine or tryptophan. The order of the fields is clone size, CDR3 length, J gene, D gene, V gene, CDR3 protein, CDR3 DNA. A D gene is named only where the DNA matches it firmly. Clone size is shown for a subset of rows, as once, few, many or a class of expanded clone.

clone size: many; CDR3 length: 14; J gene: TRBJ2-7; D gene: TRBD1; V gene: TRBV5-1; CDR3 protein: CASSLGGTGSEQYF; CDR3 DNA: TGCGCCAGCAGCTTGGGAGGGACAGGGAGTGAGCAGTACTTC
clone size: -; CDR3 length: 15; J gene: TRBJ2-3; D gene: -; V gene: TRBV5-4; CDR3 protein: CASSLESSRGDTQYF; CDR3 DNA: TGTGCCAGCAGCTTGGAGTCGAGCAGGGGAGATACGCAGTATTTT
clone size: many; CDR3 length: 13; J gene: TRBJ2-7; D gene: TRBD2; V gene: TRBV20-1; CDR3 protein: CSAKLAGVYEQYF; CDR3 DNA: TGCAGTGCAAAACTAGCGGGGGTATACGAGCAGTACTTC
clone size: -; CDR3 length: 15; J gene: TRBJ2-3; D gene: -; V gene: TRBV27; CDR3 protein: CASSLKGRPLDTQYF; CDR3 DNA: TGTGCCAGCAGTTTAAAGGGGCGTCCCTTGGATACGCAGTATTTT
clone size: few; CDR3 length: 15; J gene: TRBJ2-5; D gene: TRBD2; V gene: TRBV5-1; CDR3 protein: CASSSGLAGAPDQYF; CDR3 DNA: TGCGCCAGCAGCTCTGGACTAGCGGGAGCCCCCGACCAGTACTTC
clone size: few; CDR3 length: 15; J gene: TRBJ2-3; D gene: -; V gene: TRBV5-6; CDR3 protein: CASSPTPGDTDTQYF; CDR3 DNA: TGTGCCAGCAGTCCGACCCCGGGGGACACAGATACGCAGTATTTT
clone size: -; CDR3 length: 16; J gene: TRBJ2-3; D gene: -; V gene: TRBV15; CDR3 protein: CATSRDRGAGGDTQYF; CDR3 DNA: TGTGCCACCAGCAGAGATCGGGGGGCCGGAGGAGATACGCAGTATTTT
clone size: many; CDR3 length: 15; J gene: TRBJ2-1; D gene: TRBD2; V gene: TRBV20-1; CDR3 protein: CSARRTSGAYNEQFF; CDR3 DNA: TGCAGTGCTAGAAGAACTAGCGGGGCCTACAATGAGCAGTTCTTC
clone size: -; CDR3 length: 15; J gene: TRBJ1-1; D gene: TRBD1; V gene: TRBV2; CDR3 protein: CASREGQGGRSEAFF; CDR3 DNA: TGTGCCAGCAGGGAGGGACAGGGCGGTAGGTCTGAAGCTTTCTTT
clone size: few; CDR3 length: 14; J gene: TRBJ2-3; D gene: -; V gene: TRBV10-1; CDR3 protein: CASSRGTRTDTQYF; CDR3 DNA: TGCGCCAGCAGTCGGGGGACTCGCACAGATACGCAGTATTTT
clone size: few; CDR3 length: 17; J gene: TRBJ2-2; D gene: TRBD1; V gene: TRBV9; CDR3 protein: CASSVAQGDTNTGELFF; CDR3 DNA: TGTGCCAGCAGCGTAGCGCAGGGGGATACGAACACCGGGGAGCTGTTTTTT
clone size: many; CDR3 length: 14; J gene: TRBJ2-3; D gene: TRBD2; V gene: TRBV6-5; CDR3 protein: CASSSSRGVGTQYF; CDR3 DNA: TGTGCCAGCAGTTCTTCCCGGGGGGTTGGTACGCAGTATTTT
clone size: -; CDR3 length: 16; J gene: TRBJ1-5; D gene: -; V gene: TRBV5-6; CDR3 protein: CASSLTRAAPNQPQHF; CDR3 DNA: TGTGCCAGCAGCTTGACTAGGGCAGCTCCCAATCAGCCCCAGCATTTT
clone size: -; CDR3 length: 13; J gene: TRBJ2-1; D gene: -; V gene: TRBV11-2; CDR3 protein: CASSPTNTIGQFF; CDR3 DNA: TGTGCCAGCAGCCCCACTAATACAATAGGGCAGTTCTTC
clone size: -; CDR3 length: 15; J gene: TRBJ2-7; D gene: -; V gene: TRBV7-6; CDR3 protein: CASSRGGKLTYEQYF; CDR3 DNA: TGTGCCAGCAGCCGAGGGGGGAAACTGACCTACGAGCAGTACTTC
clone size: -; CDR3 length: 15; J gene: TRBJ2-7; D gene: TRBD1; V gene: TRBV12-3/TRBV12-4; CDR3 protein: CASSATGSVHHVQYF; CDR3 DNA: TGTGCCAGCAGTGCGACAGGGTCTGTTCACCACGTGCAGTACTTC
clone size: -; CDR3 length: 16; J gene: TRBJ1-5; D gene: TRBD1; V gene: TRBV7-9; CDR3 protein: CASSFVRTGKTQPQHF; CDR3 DNA: TGTGCCAGCAGCTTTGTTCGGACAGGGAAGACTCAGCCCCAGCATTTT
clone size: -; CDR3 length: 17; J gene: TRBJ2-1; D gene: TRBD2; V gene: TRBV15; CDR3 protein: CATVSGRGGPSYNEQFF; CDR3 DNA: TGTGCCACCGTTAGCGGGAGAGGGGGACCCTCCTACAATGAGCAGTTCTTC
clone size: few; CDR3 length: 14; J gene: TRBJ1-6; D gene: TRBD1; V gene: TRBV6-1; CDR3 protein: CASTSTGSNSPLHF; CDR3 DNA: TGTGCCAGCACCTCGACAGGGAGTAATTCACCCCTCCACTTT
clone size: -; CDR3 length: 15; J gene: TRBJ2-5; D gene: TRBD1; V gene: TRBV27; CDR3 protein: CASSKPGTGRETQYF; CDR3 DNA: TGTGCCAGCAGTAAGCCCGGGACAGGCCGAGAGACCCAGTACTTC
clone size: few; CDR3 length: 14; J gene: TRBJ1-4; D gene: -; V gene: TRBV12-3/TRBV12-4; CDR3 protein: CASSLARSDEKLFF; CDR3 DNA: TGTGCCAGCAGTTTAGCCAGATCCGATGAAAAACTGTTTTTT
clone size: few; CDR3 length: 14; J gene: TRBJ1-6; D gene: TRBD1; V gene: TRBV6-1; CDR3 protein: CASSGDRKNSPLHF; CDR3 DNA: TGTGCCAGCAGTGGGGACAGGAAAAATTCACCCCTCCACTTT
clone size: -; CDR3 length: 12; J gene: TRBJ1-2; D gene: -; V gene: TRBV10-2; CDR3 protein: CASSEHLYGYTF; CDR3 DNA: TGCGCCAGCAGCGAACACCTCTATGGCTACACCTTC
clone size: -; CDR3 length: 13; J gene: TRBJ2-7; D gene: -; V gene: TRBV20-1; CDR3 protein: CSARDPRDYEQYF; CDR3 DNA: TGCAGTGCTAGAGATCCCAGGGACTACGAGCAGTACTTC
clone size: few; CDR3 length: 12; J gene: TRBJ1-6; D gene: -; V gene: TRBV10-3; CDR3 protein: CAISDGDSPLHF; CDR3 DNA: TGTGCCATCAGTGATGGCGATTCACCCCTCCACTTT
clone size: many; CDR3 length: 14; J gene: TRBJ2-1; D gene: -; V gene: TRBV2; CDR3 protein: CASSVIASRNEQFF; CDR3 DNA: TGTGCCAGCAGTGTGATAGCGTCTCGCAATGAGCAGTTCTTC
clone size: few; CDR3 length: 17; J gene: TRBJ2-7; D gene: TRBD2; V gene: TRBV4-3; CDR3 protein: CASSQDPPTSGLIEQYF; CDR3 DNA: TGCGCCAGCAGCCAAGATCCTCCGACTAGCGGTCTAATAGAGCAGTACTTC
clone size: few; CDR3 length: 14; J gene: TRBJ2-5; D gene: -; V gene: TRBV2; CDR3 protein: CASSPRVGQETQYF; CDR3 DNA: TGTGCCAGCAGTCCCAGGGTCGGCCAAGAGACCCAGTACTTC
clone size: -; CDR3 length: 16; J gene: TRBJ1-3; D gene: -; V gene: TRBV12-3/TRBV12-4; CDR3 protein: CASTTTGSYSGNTIYF; CDR3 DNA: TGTGCCAGCACCACCACGGGGTCCTACTCTGGAAACACCATATATTTT
clone size: few; CDR3 length: 15; J gene: TRBJ2-7; D gene: TRBD1; V gene: TRBV7-8; CDR3 protein: CASRRDSSNSYEQYF; CDR3 DNA: TGTGCCAGCAGAAGGGACAGTTCTAACTCCTACGAGCAGTACTTC
clone size: -; CDR3 length: 18; J gene: TRBJ2-1; D gene: -; V gene: TRBV24-1; CDR3 protein: CATNSCREVVSVWDEQFF; CDR3 DNA: TGTGCCACCAATTCTTGCAGGGAAGTGGTATCGGTCTGGGATGAGCAGTTCTTC
clone size: -; CDR3 length: 16; J gene: TRBJ1-1; D gene: -; V gene: TRBV20-1; CDR3 protein: CSASSNFGQTILEAFF; CDR3 DNA: TGCAGTGCTAGCAGCAACTTCGGACAGACCATACTTGAAGCTTTCTTT
clone size: few; CDR3 length: 10; J gene: TRBJ2-3; D gene: -; V gene: TRBV20-1; CDR3 protein: CSASHGTQYF; CDR3 DNA: TGCAGTGCCTCCCACGGTACGCAGTATTTT
clone size: few; CDR3 length: 14; J gene: TRBJ2-2; D gene: TRBD1; V gene: TRBV5-1; CDR3 protein: CASRQGVSTGELFF; CDR3 DNA: TGCGCCAGCCGACAGGGAGTGAGCACCGGGGAGCTGTTTTTT
clone size: few; CDR3 length: 14; J gene: TRBJ2-7; D gene: -; V gene: TRBV20-1; CDR3 protein: CSARPGAGAYEQYF; CDR3 DNA: TGCAGTGCTAGACCCGGCGCAGGAGCCTACGAGCAGTACTTC
clone size: once; CDR3 length: 15; J gene: TRBJ1-1; D gene: -; V gene: TRBV6-1; CDR3 protein: CASSEWGQVGTEAFF; CDR3 DNA: TGTGCCAGCAGTGAATGGGGCCAGGTGGGCACTGAAGCTTTCTTT
clone size: -; CDR3 length: 17; J gene: TRBJ2-5; D gene: TRBD2; V gene: TRBV12-3/TRBV12-4; CDR3 protein: CASKPRGTSGGRETQYF; CDR3 DNA: TGTGCCAGCAAGCCTAGGGGGACTAGCGGGGGAAGGGAGACCCAGTACTTC
clone size: few; CDR3 length: 15; J gene: TRBJ2-7; D gene: -; V gene: TRBV5-1; CDR3 protein: CASSLEAGTSYEQYF; CDR3 DNA: TGCGCCAGCAGCTTGGAAGCCGGGACCTCCTACGAGCAGTACTTC
clone size: -; CDR3 length: 15; J gene: TRBJ2-7; D gene: TRBD1; V gene: TRBV4-3; CDR3 protein: CASSPGTGGIHEQYF; CDR3 DNA: TGCGCCAGCAGCCCCGGGACAGGGGGCATCCACGAGCAGTACTTC
clone size: -; CDR3 length: 12; J gene: TRBJ2-1; D gene: -; V gene: TRBV20-1; CDR3 protein: CSASGPVREQFF; CDR3 DNA: TGCAGTGCTAGCGGGCCGGTCCGGGAGCAGTTCTTC
clone size: few; CDR3 length: 21; J gene: TRBJ2-1; D gene: TRBD2; V gene: TRBV7-2; CDR3 protein: CASSLASGTGGTSGAYNEQFF; CDR3 DNA: TGTGCCAGCAGCTTAGCCTCCGGGACAGGGGGGACTAGCGGGGCCTACAATGAGCAGTTCTTC
clone size: few; CDR3 length: 14; J gene: TRBJ1-2; D gene: -; V gene: TRBV27; CDR3 protein: CASRKTGSGYGYTF; CDR3 DNA: TGTGCCAGCAGAAAAACAGGGTCCGGCTATGGCTACACCTTC
clone size: -; CDR3 length: 18; J gene: TRBJ2-1; D gene: -; V gene: TRBV6-1; CDR3 protein: CASSRVLSSERGTDEQFF; CDR3 DNA: TGTGCCAGCAGTCGCGTACTATCTAGCGAGCGAGGGACTGATGAGCAGTTCTTC
clone size: -; CDR3 length: 12; J gene: TRBJ2-1; D gene: -; V gene: TRBV7-2; CDR3 protein: CASSGSYFEQFF; CDR3 DNA: TGTGCCAGCAGCGGGTCCTATTTTGAGCAGTTCTTC
clone size: -; CDR3 length: 17; J gene: TRBJ2-2; D gene: TRBD1; V gene: TRBV20-1; CDR3 protein: CSAPRGTGTLNTGELFF; CDR3 DNA: TGCAGTGCTCCGCGAGGGACAGGGACTCTGAACACCGGGGAGCTGTTTTTT
clone size: few; CDR3 length: 17; J gene: TRBJ2-6; D gene: TRBD1; V gene: TRBV5-1; CDR3 protein: CASSQLTGSPGANVLTF; CDR3 DNA: TGCGCCAGCAGCCAATTGACAGGGTCCCCTGGGGCCAACGTCCTGACTTTC
clone size: -; CDR3 length: 14; J gene: TRBJ1-6; D gene: -; V gene: TRBV6-1; CDR3 protein: CASTQRGVNSPLHF; CDR3 DNA: TGTGCCAGCACCCAACGGGGGGTTAATTCACCCCTCCACTTT
clone size: -; CDR3 length: 17; J gene: TRBJ2-1; D gene: TRBD2; V gene: TRBV6-2/TRBV6-3; CDR3 protein: CASSRTPGLAVYNEQFF; CDR3 DNA: TGTGCCAGCAGTCGCACCCCGGGACTAGCGGTCTACAATGAGCAGTTCTTC
clone size: -; CDR3 length: 14; J gene: TRBJ2-3; D gene: -; V gene: TRBV5-1; CDR3 protein: CASSLFNLLDTQYF; CDR3 DNA: TGCGCCAGCAGCTTGTTTAATCTCCTAGATACGCAGTATTTT
clone size: -; CDR3 length: 18; J gene: TRBJ2-5; D gene: -; V gene: TRBV6-2/TRBV6-3; CDR3 protein: CASSYKGLRRGYEETQYF; CDR3 DNA: TGTGCCAGCAGTTACAAAGGCCTTAGAAGAGGCTACGAGGAGACCCAGTACTTC
clone size: few; CDR3 length: 11; J gene: TRBJ2-2; D gene: -; V gene: TRBV20-1; CDR3 protein: CSGIVNGELFF; CDR3 DNA: TGCAGTGGTATAGTCAACGGGGAGCTGTTTTTT
clone size: few; CDR3 length: 12; J gene: TRBJ2-1; D gene: -; V gene: TRBV9; CDR3 protein: CASSGFYNEQFF; CDR3 DNA: TGTGCCAGCAGCGGGTTCTACAATGAGCAGTTCTTC
clone size: -; CDR3 length: 20; J gene: TRBJ2-3; D gene: TRBD2; V gene: TRBV20-1; CDR3 protein: CSAPSSGLAGPARGTDTQYF; CDR3 DNA: TGCAGTGCTCCATCCTCCGGACTAGCGGGACCAGCAAGAGGCACAGATACGCAGTATTTT
clone size: -; CDR3 length: 15; J gene: TRBJ2-5; D gene: -; V gene: TRBV4-3; CDR3 protein: CASSPHLGGQETQYF; CDR3 DNA: TGCGCCAGCAGCCCACACCTTGGAGGCCAAGAGACCCAGTACTTC
clone size: -; CDR3 length: 16; J gene: TRBJ2-1; D gene: TRBD2; V gene: TRBV5-1; CDR3 protein: CASSRSLAGENNEQFF; CDR3 DNA: TGCGCCAGCAGCAGATCCCTAGCGGGAGAGAACAATGAGCAGTTCTTC
clone size: -; CDR3 length: 13; J gene: TRBJ2-1; D gene: -; V gene: TRBV7-9; CDR3 protein: CASTMERKGEQFF; CDR3 DNA: TGTGCCAGCACCATGGAGCGGAAGGGTGAGCAGTTCTTC